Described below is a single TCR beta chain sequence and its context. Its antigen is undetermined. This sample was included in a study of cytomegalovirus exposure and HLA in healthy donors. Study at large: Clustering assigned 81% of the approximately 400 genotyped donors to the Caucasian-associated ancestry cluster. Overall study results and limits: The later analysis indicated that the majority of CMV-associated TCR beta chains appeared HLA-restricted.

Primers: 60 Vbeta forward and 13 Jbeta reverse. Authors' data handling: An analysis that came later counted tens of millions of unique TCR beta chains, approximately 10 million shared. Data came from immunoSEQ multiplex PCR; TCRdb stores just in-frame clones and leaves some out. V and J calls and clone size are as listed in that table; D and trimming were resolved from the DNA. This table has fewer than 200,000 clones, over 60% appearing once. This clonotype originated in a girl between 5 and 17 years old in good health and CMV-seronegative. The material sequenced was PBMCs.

The CDR3 sequence: CASSGGTGPYEQYF. Written as DNA, the CDR3 is TGTGCCAGCAGTGGGGGGACAGGGCCCTACGAGCAGTACTTC. The genes are TRBV7-9 and TRBJ2-7, with TRBD1 matching 9 bases. Germline values: CDR1 SEHNR, CDR2 FQNEAQ (reference sequence). The CDR3 length is 14 residues. The V segment lost 6 bases and the J segment 2 bases; nucleotides outside the gene matches: 5.